Below, 10 T cell receptor beta chains from the same sample are listed, as sequenced in a study of neurological immune-mediated disorders. TCRdb called the 5' RACE reads again in MiXCR, with one record for every CDR3 protein. The sample has 25,000 to 30,000 distinct CDR3 sequences; about 7% are singletons. The sample comprised PBMCs. The source is a woman between 50 and 59 years old in good health.

Ten or more counts support this clonotype. The V call is TRBV20-1, the J call TRBJ1-5, with D possibly matching TRBD1 (5 bases). CDR3 size: 14 residues. Germline loops: CDR1 DFQATT, CDR2 SNEGSKA (reference sequence). Trimming took 0 bases from V and 1 from J, leaving 7 bases between them. This chain's CDR3 is CSAREGASNQPQHF. DNA of the CDR3: TGCAGTGCTAGAGAAGGGGCGAGCAATCAGCCCCAGCATTTT.

This clonotype was seen repeatedly, ten times or more. This chain uses TRBV5-1 with TRBJ2-3; D might be TRBD2 (6 bases). Germline V lookup: CDR1 SGHRS, CDR2 YFSETQ. The CDR3 covers 14 residues. V lost 3 bases to trimming and J lost 5 bases, with 13 bases between them. This chain's CDR3 is CASSSTRGQDTQYF. The CDR3 DNA is TGCGCCAGCAGCTCCACGCGGGGCCAAGATACGCAGTATTTT. Based on the CDR3 plus reference TRBV5-1 and TRBJ2-3, the full variable domain is KAGVTQTPRYLIKTRGQQVTLSCSPISGHRSVSWYQQTPGQGLQFLFEYFSETQRNKGNFPGRFSGRQFSNSRSEMNVSTLELGDSALYLCASSSTRGQDTQYFGPGTRLTVL.

This clonotype was counted many times. The gene calls are TRBV15 and TRBJ2-7; 8 bases agree with TRBD2. The CDR3 loop spans 16 amino acids. Germline loops: CDR1 LNHNV, CDR2 YYDKDF (reference sequence). V lost 0 bases and J lost 5; bases outside the gene matches: 9. The CDR3 is CATSRDPGGGRDEQYF. CDR3 DNA sequence: TGTGCCACCAGCAGAGATCCGGGGGGGGGACGGGACGAGCAGTACTTC.

In this sample, this clonotype turned up many times. The chain carries TRBV20-1 and TRBJ2-3; unclear D gene. CDR1 and CDR2 from the germline V gene are DFQATT and SNEGSKA (reference sequence). CDR3 size: 12 residues. The V and J ends lost 5 bases and 4 bases respectively, with 10 bases between them. The CDR3 DNA follows: TGCAGTGCTGTCTTCTGGGCAGATACGCAGTATTTT. Translated, it gives CSAVFWADTQYF.

The J gene is TRBJ2-7, the V gene TRBV20-1; perhaps TRBD1 as D (5 bases). CDR3 length equals 12 residues. CDR1 DFQATT and CDR2 SNEGSKA come from the germline V gene (reference sequence). V lost 3 bases and J 5 bases, leaving 11 bases between the germline ends. DNA for the CDR3: TGCAGTGCTAGCCGAACAGGCGACGAGCAGTACTTC. Protein: CSASRTGDEQYF.

This clonotype is medium-sized (0.01 to 0.1%) by share. The genes are TRBV7-2 and TRBJ1-2, with D possibly TRBD1 on 6 matching bases. Germline CDR1 SGHTA, CDR2 FQGNSA. Trimming pared 2 bases from V and 5 bases from J, leaving 15 bases between. The CDR3 length is 15 residues. The CDR3, as DNA: TGTGCCAGCAGCTTAACAGGGCGGAGGACGTATGGCTACACCTTC. As protein: CASSLTGRRTYGYTF.

This clonotype came up many times. This sequence joins TRBV5-1 and TRBJ2-3; TRBD2 matches at 11 bases. CDR3 length: 15 residues. Germline assignment: CDR1 SGHRS and CDR2 YFSETQ. Germline trimming cut 7 bases from V and 3 bases from J; bases unmatched to any gene: 7. This chain's CDR3 is CASRRLAGGTDTQYF. The DNA for the CDR3 is TGCGCCAGCCGACGGTTAGCGGGAGGGACAGATACGCAGTATTTT.

For this clonotype: Because the CDR3's place on the DNA is in doubt, the DNA is left out and the CDR3 is given as listed by TCRdb. The chain recombines TRBV29-1 with TRBJ2-2; TRBD1 is the table's D call, not checked against the DNA. The CDR3 is 13 amino acids long, termini counted. CDR1 and CDR2 (germline): SQVTM, ANQGSEA. CDR3 sequence reads: CSVGQGGPGSCFF.

This sequence joins TRBV6-5 and TRBJ2-1, with 9 nucleotides matching TRBD1. Per the germline V gene, CDR1 is MNHEY and CDR2 is SVGAGI. The CDR3 is 17 residues long. J was trimmed by 3 bases and V by 0 bases; bases with no gene match: 6. CDR3 sequence reads: CASSYSPGTGIYNEQFF. Here the CDR3 DNA reads TGTGCCAGCAGTTACTCACCCGGGACAGGGATCTACAATGAGCAGTTCTTC.

At least ten counts were recorded for this clonotype. This chain uses TRBV6-5 with TRBJ2-7; D possibly matches TRBD1 or TRBD2 (6 bases each). This CDR3 contains 16 residues. Per germline, CDR1 MNHEY and CDR2 SVGAGI. V lost 5 bases and J 1 base, leaving 18 bases between the germline ends. The CDR3 nucleotides read TGTGCCAGCAGTGAGGCCCGGCAGGGGAGGTCCTACGAGCAGTACTTC. Translation gives CASSEARQGRSYEQYF.